The clone carrying this T cell receptor beta chain was observed a handful of times. This sample was included in a study of T-cell reconstitution after alpha-beta-depleted transplantation in children. The V gene lost 4 bases and the J gene lost 0 bases, with 11 bases spanning the gap. Germline V gene sequence: CDR1 SGHKS, CDR2 YYEKEE (reference sequence). The CDR3 runs 15 residues. TCRbeta library preparation incorporated unique molecular identifiers. A single record per CDR3 protein comes from TCRdb applying MiXCR to the PCR reads. The repertoire consists of approximately 630,000 distinct CDR3 sequences, with 13% occurring once and the leading ten covering 0.79%.

This material consisted of PBMCs, taken before TCRalphabeta/CD19-depleted stem cell transplant. The TCR originated in a girl aged 2 to 9 with congenital amegakaryocytic thrombocytopenia, due to receive a stem cell transplant. The chain recombines TRBV5-5 with TRBJ1-5, with a weak D call TRBD1 (6 bases). In nucleotides, the CDR3 is TGTGCCAGCAGCATGGGGACAACTAGCAATCAGCCCCAGCATTTT. This gives the protein CASSMGTTSNQPQHF. Looking up the rest from reference TRBV5-5 and TRBJ1-5 gives the full variable domain: DAGVTQSPTHLIKTRGQQVTLRCSPISGHKSVSWYQQVLGQGPQFIFQYYEKEERGRGNFPDRFSARQFPNYSSELNVNALLLGDSALYLCASSMGTTSNQPQHFGDGTRLSIL.